The clone carrying this TCR beta chain has at least ten counts. Its specificity is unknown. TCRbeta library construction was performed incorporating unique molecular identifiers. Each CDR3 protein is one row after TCRdb ran MiXCR on the PCR reads. The sample holds hundreds of thousands of distinct CDR3 sequences, about 21% seen once. The CDR3 has 11 amino acids. Per the germline V gene, CDR1 is WNHNN and CDR2 is SYGVQD (reference sequence). The germline V and J ends were trimmed by 6 bases and 5 bases, with 7 bases remaining between them. The sample is drawn from a study of T-cell reconstitution after alpha-beta-depleted transplantation in children. Study observations and caveats: T-cell counts and diversity at one year following transplant were attributed mainly to newly produced T cells. Surviving recipient T cells and thymic progenitors accounted for the high day-60 TCRbeta diversity observed in some patients. Alpha-beta T cells present about two months after transplant were reported to originate from several hundred expanded graft clones.

The chain uses TRBV10-1 and TRBJ1-1; D uncertain. This sequence was found in a boy in the first two years of life who had a stem cell transplant for acute myeloid leukemia, so the T cells may come from the graft donor. The source material was PBMCs, mostly from graft donor cells, sampled 360 days after TCRalphabeta/CD19-depleted stem cell transplant. The CDR3 here is CASSQKTEAFF. The CDR3 region has the DNA TGCGCCAGCAGCCAGAAGACTGAAGCTTTCTTT.